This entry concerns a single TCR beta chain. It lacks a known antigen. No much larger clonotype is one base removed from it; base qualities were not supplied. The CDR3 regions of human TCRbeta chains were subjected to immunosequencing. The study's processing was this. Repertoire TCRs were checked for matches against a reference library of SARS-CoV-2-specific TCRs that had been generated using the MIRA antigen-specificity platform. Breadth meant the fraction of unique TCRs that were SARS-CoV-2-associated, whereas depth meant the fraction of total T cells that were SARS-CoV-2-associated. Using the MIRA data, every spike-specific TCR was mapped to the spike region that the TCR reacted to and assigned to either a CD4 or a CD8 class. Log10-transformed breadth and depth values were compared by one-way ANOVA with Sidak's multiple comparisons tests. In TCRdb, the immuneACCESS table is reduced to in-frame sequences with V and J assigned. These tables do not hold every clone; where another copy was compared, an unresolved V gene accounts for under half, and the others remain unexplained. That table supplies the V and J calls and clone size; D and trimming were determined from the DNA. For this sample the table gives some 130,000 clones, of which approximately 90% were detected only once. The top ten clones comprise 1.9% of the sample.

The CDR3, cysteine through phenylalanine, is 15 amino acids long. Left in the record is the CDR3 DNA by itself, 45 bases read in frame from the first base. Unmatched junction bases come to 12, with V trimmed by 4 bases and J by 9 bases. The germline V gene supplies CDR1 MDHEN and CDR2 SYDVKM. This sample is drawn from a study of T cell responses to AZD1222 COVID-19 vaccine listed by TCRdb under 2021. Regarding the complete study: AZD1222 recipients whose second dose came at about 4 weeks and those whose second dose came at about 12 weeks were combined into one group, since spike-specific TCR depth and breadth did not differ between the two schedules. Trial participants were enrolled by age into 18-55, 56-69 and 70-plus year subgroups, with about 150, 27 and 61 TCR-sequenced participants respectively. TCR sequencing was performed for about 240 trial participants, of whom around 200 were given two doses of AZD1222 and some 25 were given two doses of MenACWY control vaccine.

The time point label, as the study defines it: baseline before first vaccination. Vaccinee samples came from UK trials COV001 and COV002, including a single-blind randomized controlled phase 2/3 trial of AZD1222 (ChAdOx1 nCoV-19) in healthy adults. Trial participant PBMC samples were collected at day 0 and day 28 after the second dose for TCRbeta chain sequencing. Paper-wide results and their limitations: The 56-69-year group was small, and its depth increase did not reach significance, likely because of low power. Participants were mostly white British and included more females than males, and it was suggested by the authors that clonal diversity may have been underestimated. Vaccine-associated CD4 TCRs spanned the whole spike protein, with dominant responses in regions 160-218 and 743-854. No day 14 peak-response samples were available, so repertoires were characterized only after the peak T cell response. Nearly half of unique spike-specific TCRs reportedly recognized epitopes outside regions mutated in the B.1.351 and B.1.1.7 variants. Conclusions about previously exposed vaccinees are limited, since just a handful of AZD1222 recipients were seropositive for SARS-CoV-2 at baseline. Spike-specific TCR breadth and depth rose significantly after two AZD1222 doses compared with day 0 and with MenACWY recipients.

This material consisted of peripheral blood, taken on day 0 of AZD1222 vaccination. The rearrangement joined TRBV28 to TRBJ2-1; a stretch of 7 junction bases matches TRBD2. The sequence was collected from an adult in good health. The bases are TGTGCCAGCAGTTCCGCTAGCGGCCAGGCCCCTGAGCAGTTCTTC. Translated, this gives CASSSASGQAPEQFF.